This T cell receptor beta chain was identified during a study of blood T cells in healthy people across ages (dated by TCRdb to between 2014 and 2016). General notes on the study: In model experiments, template switching captured roughly one uniquely barcoded TCR beta cDNA molecule for every two T cells. To track age-related changes in TCR beta repertoire diversity, the study relied on deep sequencing normalized with unique cDNA molecular identifiers. The donors were split into four age groups: young (average approximately 16 years), middle-aged (nearly 40), aged (62) and long-lived (82). Donors of different ages were randomly distributed across sequencing lanes to avoid experimental bias. For two donors (one aged 18 to 29 and one aged 80 or older), the study analyzed two additional independent replicas of 1 million unique cDNA reads from the same blood draw.

The CDR3 measures 17 amino acids from cysteine to phenylalanine. Solely the CDR3 DNA is kept, with 51 bases framed from the first base. CDR1 and CDR2 (MDHEN, SYDVKM) derive from the germline V gene. V lost 8 bases and J lost 3 bases, and the count of bases not matched to a germline gene is 11. The donors were a few dozen Caucasian individuals from Russia, aged 6 to 90 years, who were systemically healthy. Each donor gave about 10 milliliters of peripheral blood, drawn into EDTA-treated Vacutainer tubes. PBMCs were isolated by Ficoll-Paque density-gradient centrifugation, with at least 6 million obtained per sample. Trizol reagent was used to extract total RNA from the PBMCs, yielding at least 5.5 micrograms per sample. For every donor, an aliquot of PBMCs went through flow cytometry to measure the percentages of naive CD45RAhigh/CD27high T cells. The full study reports these points: Compared with the aged group, more naive CD4+ T cells, fewer expanded clones and increased TCR diversity were shown by the long-lived group, suggesting age selection. Observed TCR beta diversity per million T cells fell roughly linearly with age, and a significant reduction was already apparent by age roughly 40. Since profiling was done on bulk unsorted PBMCs, naive and antigen-experienced compartments could not be conclusively compared. A strong correlation was found between observed TCR beta diversity and the percentage of naive T cells measured by flow cytometry. Estimates of total diversity based on one million sequenced T cells were regarded as lower bounds and as underestimates. Because the CMV infection status of the donors was unknown, age-related changes in expanded clonotypes may potentially have been confounded.

As for this clonotype: Which antigen it targets is not known. One base away there is no much larger clone; base qualities are not given.

The receptor library was made with 5' RACE. The reads were generated on an Illumina HiSeq 2500. The second PCR ran for about 7 to 11 cycles and used a J-beta primer mix along with a sample-barcoded 5' primer. A template-switch 5' adaptor carrying 12 random nucleotides introduced a unique molecular identifier onto each TCR beta cDNA molecule. Each sample yielded at least 2.5 million CDR3-containing paired-end reads. The Mint cDNA synthesis kit, primed by a TRBC-specific oligonucleotide, was used to synthesize first-strand cDNA from all RNA. After uracil-DNA glycosylase treatment, a first 18-cycle PCR used universal primers M1SS and BC2_uni_R on all cDNA. Processing in the source paper ran as follows. For normalization, 1 million high-quality reads, each with a distinct molecular identifier, were randomly selected from each sample. Instead of being binned into consensus sequences, reads that shared molecular identifiers were thrown out. MiTCR, with a Q25 quality threshold and the strictest error-elimination algorithm, was used for CDR3 identification, clonotype clustering and error correction. A nonparametric unseen species model using Euler transformation provided a lower-bound estimate of total TCR beta diversity. TCRdb itself trimmed the public reads at Q25 with fastp, ran MiXCR and retained productive beta chains. Every distinct CDR3 protein forms one entry, paired with its most common genes and DNA. Clone size and V and J calls follow TCRdb, not the original study. The sample table records about 600,000 distinct CDR3 sequences; around half of these occur just once. The ten largest make up around 23% of the sample.

The sequence came from a man older than 75 in good health. The sample was blood. The rearranged segments are TRBV28 and TRBJ2-3; 13 bases in the junction line up with TRBD2. The CDR3 reads CASRPTGTSGKTDTQYF. The DNA sequence is TGTGCCAGCCGACCGACCGGGACTAGCGGGAAGACAGATACGCAGTATTTT.